What follows is one T cell receptor beta chain and its context. Its antigen remains unknown. V trimming: 3 bases; J trimming: 5 bases; junction bases outside the gene matches: 5. The CDR3 is made up of 14 amino acids. Germline CDR1 is SGHTA and CDR2 is FQGNSA. In replicate PCRs of sorted subsets, roughly 190 ng DNA, tens of thousands of T cell genomes, was used. Profiling relied on immunoSEQ multiplex PCR, and the TCRdb table lists in-frame clones only, not all of them. The sample lists about 1 million clones, about 77% occurring once. This specimen comes from a study of shared clonotypes between healthy human individuals. Notes on the study in general: Sampling involved blood alone; tissue repertoires likely differ.

The origin of this receptor is a man aged 18 to 29 in good health. The sequencing sample was made of memory CD4+ T cells sorted from blood. Subset reported: CD45RA-negative fraction. The chain couples TRBV7-2 to TRBJ2-7; 9 bases are a match to TRBD1. The CDR3 sequence is CASSFYRGRNEQYF. The CDR3, as DNA: TGTGCCAGCAGCTTTTACAGGGGGCGGAACGAGCAGTACTTC.